A selection of T cell receptor beta chains follows, all from one sample in a study of T cells in Graves' hyperthyroidism and ophthalmopathy. TCRdb re-called the multiplex PCR reads through MiXCR, storing one row per CDR3 protein. Among 300,000 or so distinct CDR3 sequences listed, over 15% were seen once. What was sequenced was blood. These receptors all stem from a woman aged 55-70 years with Graves' ophthalmopathy. Each CDR3 is given with its conserved first and last residue. Expanded clones are given a class, and other clones once, few, many or no size at all.

>15|TRBV7-6|-|TRBJ1-5
CASSLGQGAVQPQHF
>14|TRBV12-3/TRBV12-4|many|TRBJ2-3
CASSPAARTDTQYF
>19|TRBV6-2/TRBV6-3|many|TRBJ2-1
CASSLAGTSGPSSYNEQFF
>15|TRBV28|many|TRBJ1-2
CASSLSSLLQGGYTF
>15|TRBV12-3/TRBV12-4|many|TRBJ1-5
CASSSWAVSNQPQHF
>15|TRBV5-1|few|TRBJ2-2
CASSTGQASTGELFF
>13|TRBV19|-|TRBJ1-2
CASSLTTGAGYTF
>15|TRBV12-3/TRBV12-4|many|TRBJ1-2
CASSLYLQGAIGYTF
>14|TRBV28|few|TRBJ2-3
CASIPGGGTDTQYF
>15|TRBV5-1|many|TRBJ2-3
CASSWGYRGTDTQYF
>16|TRBV4-1|few|TRBJ2-7
CASSQVPREYHYEQYF
>12|TRBV6-1|few|TRBJ1-3
CASTSWENTIYF
>12|TRBV6-1|-|TRBJ1-6
CASSEFPSPLHF
>13|TRBV29-1|many|TRBJ1-5
CSTQENPNQPQHF
>15|TRBV5-1|many|TRBJ2-3
CASSRTSGVPDTQYF
>16|TRBV19|-|TRBJ1-2
CASSIELGERNYGYTF
>16|TRBV20-1|few|TRBJ2-1
CSARDRTGNSYNEQFF
>15|TRBV3-1|many|TRBJ1-5
CASSPKGGLNQPQHF
>11|TRBV3-1|many|TRBJ2-7
CATQGIHEQYF
>15|TRBV6-1|few|TRBJ1-2
CASRHPGQGGYGYTF
>14|TRBV30|few|TRBJ2-2
CAAGQTENTGELFF
>19|TRBV5-6|-|TRBJ2-7
CASQGYGRGRPFSSYEQYF
>14|TRBV5-4|few|TRBJ1-4
CASTSGGYNEKLFF
>16|TRBV2|many|TRBJ2-7
CASNQNPDRLTYEQYF
>16|TRBV7-9|few|TRBJ1-5
CASSPGQGDSNQPQHF
>15|TRBV19|many|TRBJ1-5
CASSLGPGGNQPQHF
>11|TRBV28|many|TRBJ2-7
CASSMVGEQYF
>14|TRBV20-1|many|TRBJ2-5
CSAAAGNRGETQYF
>14|TRBV30|many|TRBJ1-1
CAWSVRGGNTEAFF
>14|TRBV27|once|TRBJ2-6
CASSYGAGADVLTF
>15|TRBV5-1|-|TRBJ2-7
CASSLFAGEQYEQYF